This T cell receptor beta chain was retrieved from a study of T-cell reconstitution after alpha-beta-depleted transplantation in children. Germline loops: CDR1 MDHEN, CDR2 SYDVKM. The CDR3 runs to 15 residues. V gave up 1 base and J gave up 0 bases, with 7 bases separating them. As it was prepared, the TCRbeta library received unique molecular identifiers. TCRdb re-called the PCR reads through MiXCR, storing one row per CDR3 protein. This repertoire shows 600,000 or so distinct CDR3 sequences, under 30% found once; its top ten account for 13% to 15%. J is TRBJ1-5 and V is TRBV28; D gene ambiguous. The receptor was derived from a boy younger than two who had a stem cell transplant for acute myeloid leukemia, so the T cells may come from the graft donor. This material consisted of PBMCs, mostly from graft donor cells, taken 360 days after TCRalphabeta/CD19-depleted stem cell transplant. The CDR3 region has the DNA TGTGCCAGCAGTTTATTAGGAATTAGCAATCAGCCCCAGCATTTT. Amino acids: CASSLLGISNQPQHF. The full variable domain, in which reference TRBV28 and TRBJ1-5 provide the parts outside the CDR3, is DVKVTQSSRYLVKRTGEKVFLECVQDMDHENMFWYRQDPGLGLRLIYFSYDVKMKEKGDIPEGYSVSREKKERFSLILESASTNQTSMYLCASSLLGISNQPQHFGDGTRLSIL.